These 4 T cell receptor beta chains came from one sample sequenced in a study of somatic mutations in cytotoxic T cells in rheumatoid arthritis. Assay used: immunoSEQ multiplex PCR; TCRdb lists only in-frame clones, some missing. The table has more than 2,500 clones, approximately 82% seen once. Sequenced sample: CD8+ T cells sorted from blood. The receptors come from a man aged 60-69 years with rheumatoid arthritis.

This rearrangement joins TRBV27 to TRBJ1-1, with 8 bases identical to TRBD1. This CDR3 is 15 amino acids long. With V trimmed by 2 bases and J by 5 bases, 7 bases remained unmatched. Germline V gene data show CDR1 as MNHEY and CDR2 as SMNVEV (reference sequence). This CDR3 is CASSLTGQGGTEAFF. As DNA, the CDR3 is TGTGCCAGCAGTTTAACCGGACAGGGAGGGACTGAAGCTTTCTTT.

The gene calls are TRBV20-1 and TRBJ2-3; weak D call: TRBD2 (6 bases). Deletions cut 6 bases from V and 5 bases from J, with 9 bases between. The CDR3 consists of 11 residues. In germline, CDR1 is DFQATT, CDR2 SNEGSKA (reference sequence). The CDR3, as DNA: TGCAGTGCGCCGGGGGTAGATACGCAGTATTTT. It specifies CSAPGVDTQYF.

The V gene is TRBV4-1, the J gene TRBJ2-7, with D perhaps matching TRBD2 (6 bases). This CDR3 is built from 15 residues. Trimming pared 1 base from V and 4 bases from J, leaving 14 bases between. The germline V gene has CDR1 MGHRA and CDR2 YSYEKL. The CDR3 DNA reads TGCGCCAGCAGCCAAGTGGAGGGGTTCCGATACGAGCAGTACTTC. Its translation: CASSQVEGFRYEQYF.

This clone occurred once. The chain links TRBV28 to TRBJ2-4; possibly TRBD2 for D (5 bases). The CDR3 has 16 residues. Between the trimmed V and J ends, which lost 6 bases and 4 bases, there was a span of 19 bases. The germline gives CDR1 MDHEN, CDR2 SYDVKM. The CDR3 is CASRTPAEDRKNIQYF. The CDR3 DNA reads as TGTGCCAGCAGAACCCCCGCGGAGGATCGGAAAAACATTCAGTACTTC.